The 6 T cell receptor beta chains given below trace back to one sample, sequenced in a study of T cells and Merkel cell carcinoma outcomes. Libraries were prepared by immunoSEQ multiplex PCR; TCRdb keeps only in-frame clonotypes and omits some of them. Found here are roughly 16,000 clones, about four fifths of them singletons; the top ten hold 9%. Input material: tumor tissue from Merkel cell carcinoma. These receptors came from a human donor with Merkel cell carcinoma.

The chain combines TRBV9 with TRBJ2-3; the match to TRBD2 covers 7 bases. CDR1 and CDR2 from the germline V gene are SGDLS and YYNGEE. CDR3 length: 14 amino acids. Unmatched junction bases numbered 5, after V lost 3 bases and J lost 4 bases. The CDR3 bases are TGTGCCAGCAGCGGAGGCGGGAGCTCAGATACGCAGTATTTT. This encodes CASSGGGSSDTQYF.

The chain uses TRBV5-1 and TRBJ2-6; the D is unclear. Trimming took off 3 bases at V and 4 bases at J, with 8 bases between the two ends. The CDR3 runs 14 residues. Germline loops: CDR1 SGHRS, CDR2 YFSETQ. CDR3 DNA sequence: TGCGCCAGCAGCTGGGGTGGGGGGGCCAACGTCCTGACTTTC. Amino acids: CASSWGGGANVLTF.

In this sample, this clone turned up a few times. The chain has TRBV11-2 and TRBJ2-7, with a weak D call TRBD2 (6 bases). The germline CDR1 and CDR2 sequences are SGHAT and FQNNGV. Deletions cut 3 bases from V and 7 bases from J, with 10 bases between. The CDR3 is 12 residues long. CDR3: CASSFAGREQYF. The CDR3 bases are TGTGCCAGCAGCTTCGCCGGGAGAGAGCAGTACTTC.

The chain uses TRBV6-5 and TRBJ2-7; TRBD1 matches 7 bases. In germline, CDR1 is MNHEY, CDR2 SVGAGI. CDR3 length: 16 amino acids. Unmatched junction bases numbered 6, after V lost 0 bases and J lost 1 base. DNA for the CDR3: TGTGCCAGCAGTTACTCCGGGACAGTGAGTTCCTACGAGCAGTACTTC. Protein sequence: CASSYSGTVSSYEQYF.

V and J are TRBV4-1 and TRBJ1-5; D possibly corresponds to TRBD1 (5 bases). V lost 0 bases, J lost 5 bases, and 11 bases lay in between. The CDR3 length is 15 residues. The V gene's germline CDR1 is MGHRA and CDR2 YSYEKL. Here the CDR3 DNA reads TGCGCCAGCAGCCAAGAGCGACAGAGCGATCAGCCCCAGCATTTT. This translates into CASSQERQSDQPQHF.

By sample fraction, this clone is large. This sequence joins TRBV11-2 and TRBJ1-2; D possibly corresponds to TRBD1 (5 bases). The length of the CDR3 is 13 residues. Deletions cut 5 bases from V and 10 bases from J, with 17 bases between. CDR1 SGHAT and CDR2 FQNNGV come from the germline V gene. This CDR3 reads CASSPGTGHFYTF. The CDR3, as DNA: TGTGCCAGCAGCCCGGGAACAGGACACTTCTACACCTTC. The whole variable domain, filled in from reference TRBV11-2 and TRBJ1-2, reads EAGVAQSPRYKIIEKRQSVAFWCNPISGHATLYWYQQILGQGPKLLIQFQNNGVVDDSQLPKDRFSAERLKGVDSTLKIQPAKLEDSAVYLCASSPGTGHFYTFGSGTRLTVV.